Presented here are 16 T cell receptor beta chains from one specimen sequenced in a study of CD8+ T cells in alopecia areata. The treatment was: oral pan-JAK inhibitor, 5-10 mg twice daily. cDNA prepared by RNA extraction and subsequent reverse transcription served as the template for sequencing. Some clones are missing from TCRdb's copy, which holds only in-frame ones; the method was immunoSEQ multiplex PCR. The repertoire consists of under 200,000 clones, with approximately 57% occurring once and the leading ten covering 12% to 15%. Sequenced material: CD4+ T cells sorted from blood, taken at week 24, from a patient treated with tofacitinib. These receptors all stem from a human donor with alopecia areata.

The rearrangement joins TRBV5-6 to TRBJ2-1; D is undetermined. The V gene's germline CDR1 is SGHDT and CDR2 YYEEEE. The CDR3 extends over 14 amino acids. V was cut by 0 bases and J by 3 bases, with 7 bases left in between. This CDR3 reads CASSLGDVYNEQFF. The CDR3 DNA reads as TGTGCCAGCAGCTTGGGCGACGTCTACAATGAGCAGTTCTTC.

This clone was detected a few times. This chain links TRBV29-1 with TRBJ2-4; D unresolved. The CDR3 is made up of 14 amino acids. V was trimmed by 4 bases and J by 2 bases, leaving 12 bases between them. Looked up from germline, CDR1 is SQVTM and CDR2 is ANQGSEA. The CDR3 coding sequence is TGCAGCGTTGTAGGCGCTTCGTCCAAAAACATTCAGTACTTC. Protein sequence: CSVVGASSKNIQYF.

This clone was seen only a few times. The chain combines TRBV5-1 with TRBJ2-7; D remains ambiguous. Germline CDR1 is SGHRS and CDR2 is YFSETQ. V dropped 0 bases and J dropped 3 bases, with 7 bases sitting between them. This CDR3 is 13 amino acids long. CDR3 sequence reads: CASSLAQYYEQYF. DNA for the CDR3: TGCGCCAGCAGCTTGGCACAGTACTACGAGCAGTACTTC.

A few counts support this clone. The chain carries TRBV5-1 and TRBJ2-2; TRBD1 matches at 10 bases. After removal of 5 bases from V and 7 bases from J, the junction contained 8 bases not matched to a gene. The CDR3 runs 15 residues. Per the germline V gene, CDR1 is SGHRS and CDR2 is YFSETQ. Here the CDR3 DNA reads TGCGCCAGCAGAGCCGGGACAGGGGCGAACGGGGAGCTGTTTTTT. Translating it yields CASRAGTGANGELFF.

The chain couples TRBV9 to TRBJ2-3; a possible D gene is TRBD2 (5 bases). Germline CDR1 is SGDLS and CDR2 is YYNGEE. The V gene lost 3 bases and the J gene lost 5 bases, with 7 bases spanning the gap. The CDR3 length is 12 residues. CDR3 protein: CASSDEGDTQYF. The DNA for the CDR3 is TGTGCCAGCAGCGACGAGGGAGATACGCAGTATTTT. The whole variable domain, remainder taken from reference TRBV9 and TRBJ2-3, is DSGVTQTPKHLITATGQRVTLRCSPRSGDLSVYWYQQSLDQGLQFLIQYYNGEERAKGNILERFSAQQFPDLHSELNLSSLELGDSALYFCASSDEGDTQYFGPGTRLTVL.

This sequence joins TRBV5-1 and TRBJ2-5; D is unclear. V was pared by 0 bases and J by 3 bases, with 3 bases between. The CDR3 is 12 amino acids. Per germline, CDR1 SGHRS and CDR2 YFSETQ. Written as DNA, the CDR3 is TGCGCCAGCAGCTTGGGAGAAGAGACCCAGTACTTC. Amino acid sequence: CASSLGEETQYF.

The CDR3 region is CAWSIKGTDTQYF. CDR3 DNA: TGTGCCTGGAGTATCAAGGGAACAGATACGCAGTATTTT. The chain uses TRBV30 and TRBJ2-3; D is undetermined. CDR3 length: 13 amino acids. V lost 2 bases to trimming and J lost 3 bases, with 9 bases between them. Germline V gene lookup returns CDR1 GTSNPN and CDR2 SVGIG (reference sequence).

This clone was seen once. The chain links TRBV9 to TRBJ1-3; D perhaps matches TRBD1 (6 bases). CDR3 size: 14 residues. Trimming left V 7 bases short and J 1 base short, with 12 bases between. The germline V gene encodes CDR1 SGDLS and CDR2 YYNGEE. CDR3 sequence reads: CASAEGGSGNTIYF. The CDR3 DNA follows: TGTGCCAGCGCGGAAGGGGGTTCTGGAAACACCATATATTTT.

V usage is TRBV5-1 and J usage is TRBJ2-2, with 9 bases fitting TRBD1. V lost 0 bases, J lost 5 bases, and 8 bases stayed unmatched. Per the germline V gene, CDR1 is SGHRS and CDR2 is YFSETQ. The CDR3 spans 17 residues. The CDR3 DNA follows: TGCGCCAGCAGCTTGGCCCCGGGACAGGGTCGGACCGGGGAGCTGTTTTTT. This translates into CASSLAPGQGRTGELFF. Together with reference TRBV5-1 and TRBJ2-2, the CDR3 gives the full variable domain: KAGVTQTPRYLIKTRGQQVTLSCSPISGHRSVSWYQQTPGQGLQFLFEYFSETQRNKGNFPGRFSGRQFSNSRSEMNVSTLELGDSALYLCASSLAPGQGRTGELFFGEGSRLTVL.

The CDR3 sequence is CASSSLGIAYEQYF. The CDR3 nucleotides read TGTGCCAGCAGTTCCCTCGGGATAGCCTACGAGCAGTACTTC. The chain couples TRBV27 to TRBJ2-7; a possible D gene is TRBD2 (5 bases). V was cut by 4 bases and J by 2 bases, with 12 bases left in between. This CDR3 region has 14 residues. Germline V gives CDR1 MNHEY, CDR2 SMNVEV (reference sequence).

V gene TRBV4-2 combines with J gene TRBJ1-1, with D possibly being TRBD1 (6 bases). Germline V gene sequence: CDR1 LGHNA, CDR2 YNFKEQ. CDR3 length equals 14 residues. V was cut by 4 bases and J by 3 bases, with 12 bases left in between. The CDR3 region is CASSPPGVDTEAFF. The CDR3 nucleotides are TGTGCCAGCAGCCCTCCAGGGGTTGACACTGAAGCTTTCTTT.

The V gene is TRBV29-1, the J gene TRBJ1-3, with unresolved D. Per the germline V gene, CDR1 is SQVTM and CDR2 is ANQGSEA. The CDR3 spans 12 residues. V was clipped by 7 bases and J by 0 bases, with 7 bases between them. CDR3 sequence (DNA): TGCAGCGGCCGGGGCTCTGGAAACACCATATATTTT. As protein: CSGRGSGNTIYF.

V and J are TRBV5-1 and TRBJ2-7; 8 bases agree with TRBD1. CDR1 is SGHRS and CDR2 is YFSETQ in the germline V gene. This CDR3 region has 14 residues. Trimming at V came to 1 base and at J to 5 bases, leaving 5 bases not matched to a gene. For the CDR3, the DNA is TGCGCCAGCAGCTTGAACAGGGGGAAAAACGAGCAGTACTTC. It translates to CASSLNRGKNEQYF.

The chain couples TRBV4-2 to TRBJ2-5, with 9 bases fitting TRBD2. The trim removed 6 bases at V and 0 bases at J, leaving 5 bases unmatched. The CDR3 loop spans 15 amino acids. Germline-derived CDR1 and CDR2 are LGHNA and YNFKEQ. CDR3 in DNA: TGTGCCAGCAGAAATAGCGGGGGAAACCAAGAGACCCAGTACTTC. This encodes CASRNSGGNQETQYF.

The DNA for the CDR3 is TGCGCCAGCAGCTTGGGGGCCGGGGCCCACGTCTCTGGGGCCAACGTCCTGACTTTC. This translates into CASSLGAGAHVSGANVLTF. The V and J genes are TRBV5-1 and TRBJ2-6; the D call may be TRBD1 or TRBD2 (5 bases each). Trimming took 0 bases from V and 0 from J, leaving 16 bases between them. The CDR3 runs to 19 residues. Germline CDR1 and CDR2: SGHRS and YFSETQ.

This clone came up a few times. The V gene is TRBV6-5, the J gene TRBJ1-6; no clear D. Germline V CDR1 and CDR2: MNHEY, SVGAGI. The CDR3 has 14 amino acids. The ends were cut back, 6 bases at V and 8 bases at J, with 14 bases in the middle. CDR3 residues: CASSPQPPDSPLHF. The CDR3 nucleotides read TGTGCCAGCAGCCCACAACCCCCTGATTCACCCCTCCACTTT.